This is a list of T cell receptor beta chains from one sample in a study of radiotherapy plus CTLA-4 blockade in lung cancer. Sequenced by immunoSEQ multiplex PCR; TCRdb stores in-frame clones only, minus some. There are tens of thousands of clones in the sample; 83% occur only once, and around 0.8% lies in the top ten. Sequencing used peripheral blood, obtained from a patient treated with radiotherapy plus ipilimumab. The origin of the receptors is a human donor with non-small cell lung cancer who had stable disease on radiotherapy plus ipilimumab. Each CDR3 is given with its conserved first and last residue. The order of the fields is D gene, clone size, J gene, V gene, CDR3 protein, CDR3 DNA. D genes are given only for firm matches. Size is stated for part of the rows, as once, few or many counts, or as a class when the clone is expanded.

D: TRBD2; size: NA; J: TRBJ2-3; V: TRBV9; CDR3: CASSAPSGRAAITDTQYF; DNA: TGTGCCAGCAGCGCCCCTAGCGGGAGGGCCGCTATCACAGATACGCAGTATTTT
D: NA; size: once; J: TRBJ1-3; V: TRBV6-5; CDR3: CASSPRALAGNTIYF; DNA: TGTGCCAGCAGCCCCCGGGCATTGGCGGGAAACACCATATATTTT
D: NA; size: NA; J: TRBJ2-5; V: TRBV27; CDR3: CASSLSITGQETQYF; DNA: TGTGCCAGCAGTTTATCGATCACAGGCCAAGAGACCCAGTACTTC
D: NA; size: NA; J: TRBJ2-1; V: TRBV5-1; CDR3: CASSSPLGYNEQFF; DNA: TGCGCCAGCAGCTCGCCATTGGGCTACAATGAGCAGTTCTTC
D: NA; size: NA; J: TRBJ1-5; V: TRBV5-6; CDR3: CASSLFALNQPQHF; DNA: TGTGCCAGCAGCTTGTTTGCCCTAAATCAGCCCCAGCATTTT
D: NA; size: NA; J: TRBJ2-7; V: TRBV30; CDR3: CAWSVGRQTYEQYF; DNA: TGTGCCTGGAGTGTAGGCCGGCAAACCTACGAGCAGTACTTC
D: TRBD1; size: NA; J: TRBJ2-7; V: TRBV11-2; CDR3: CASSHTGTGLYEQYF; DNA: TGTGCCAGCAGTCACACCGGGACAGGACTCTACGAGCAGTACTTC
D: NA; size: NA; J: TRBJ2-2; V: TRBV29-1; CDR3: CFVGGGELFF; DNA: TGTTTTGTAGGTGGTGGGGAGCTGTTTTTT
D: TRBD2; size: NA; J: TRBJ2-7; V: TRBV28; CDR3: CASSSGLAGDYEQYF; DNA: TGCGCCAGCAGCTCCGGACTAGCGGGGGATTACGAGCAGTACTTC
D: NA; size: once; J: TRBJ1-2; V: TRBV29-1; CDR3: CSVEDRQGPYGYTF; DNA: TGCAGCGTTGAAGATAGGCAGGGCCCCTATGGCTACACCTTC
D: NA; size: NA; J: TRBJ2-1; V: TRBV5-1; CDR3: CASSGRGEQFF; DNA: TGCGCCAGCAGCGGCCGGGGGGAGCAGTTCTTC
D: NA; size: NA; J: TRBJ2-7; V: TRBV6-7; CDR3: CASSYLQGSYEQYF; DNA: TGTGCCAGCAGCTACCTCCAGGGCTCCTACGAGCAGTACTTC
D: NA; size: NA; J: TRBJ1-5; V: TRBV19; CDR3: CASSPVGQGNQPQHF; DNA: TGTGCCAGTAGCCCCGTAGGGCAGGGGAATCAGCCCCAGCATTTT
D: NA; size: NA; J: TRBJ1-6; V: TRBV27; CDR3: CASRTPEGPPASPLHF; DNA: TGTGCCAGCAGGACCCCGGAGGGTCCTCCAGCTTCACCCCTCCACTTT
D: TRBD1; size: NA; J: TRBJ1-1; V: TRBV6-1; CDR3: CASNMDRPGTEAFF; DNA: TGTGCCAGCAACATGGACAGGCCAGGGACTGAAGCTTTCTTT
D: NA; size: NA; J: TRBJ2-5; V: TRBV30; CDR3: CAWNGAPQETQYF; DNA: TGTGCCTGGAACGGGGCGCCACAAGAGACCCAGTACTTC
D: NA; size: NA; J: TRBJ2-7; V: TRBV6-1; CDR3: CASSEVVGSYEQYF; DNA: TGTGCCAGCAGTGAAGTTGTTGGGAGCTACGAGCAGTACTTC
D: TRBD2; size: NA; J: TRBJ2-5; V: TRBV6-6; CDR3: CASSYEASGYQETQYF; DNA: TGTGCCAGCAGTTACGAGGCTAGCGGCTACCAAGAGACCCAGTACTTC
D: TRBD2; size: NA; J: TRBJ2-7; V: TRBV7-2; CDR3: CASSSAAAGGGYEQYF; DNA: TGTGCCAGCAGCTCCGCCGCAGCGGGAGGTGGCTACGAGCAGTACTTC
D: TRBD2; size: NA; J: TRBJ2-1; V: TRBV9; CDR3: CASSPRLAGWNEQFF; DNA: TGTGCCAGCAGTCCCCGACTAGCGGGTTGGAATGAGCAGTTCTTC
D: NA; size: NA; J: TRBJ1-4; V: TRBV6-4; CDR3: CASSLNFLDNEKLFF; DNA: TGTGCCAGCAGTCTTAACTTTCTGGATAATGAAAAACTGTTTTTT
D: NA; size: NA; J: TRBJ2-4; V: TRBV11-2; CDR3: CASSPATPGHLYIQYF; DNA: TGTGCCAGCAGCCCCGCCACCCCGGGACATCTATACATTCAGTACTTC
D: TRBD1; size: NA; J: TRBJ2-1; V: TRBV28; CDR3: CASRIGTGTRDEQFF; DNA: TGTGCCAGCAGGATAGGGACAGGAACTCGAGATGAGCAGTTCTTC
D: NA; size: NA; J: TRBJ2-7; V: TRBV6-1; CDR3: CATRTVSYEQYF; DNA: TGTGCCACCCGGACAGTTTCCTACGAGCAGTACTTC
D: TRBD2; size: NA; J: TRBJ2-1; V: TRBV11-3; CDR3: CASSLRLAGGDEQFF; DNA: TGTGCCAGCAGCCTTCGACTAGCGGGGGGGGATGAGCAGTTCTTC
D: NA; size: NA; J: TRBJ2-2; V: TRBV30; CDR3: CAWSSREGRNTGELFF; DNA: TGTGCCTGGAGTAGCCGAGAGGGAAGGAACACCGGGGAGCTGTTTTTT
D: NA; size: NA; J: TRBJ2-5; V: TRBV30; CDR3: CAWGEGTQQETQYF; DNA: TGTGCCTGGGGCGAAGGGACGCAACAAGAGACCCAGTACTTC
D: NA; size: once; J: TRBJ1-6; V: TRBV2; CDR3: CASSEDWPGPDSPLHF; DNA: TGTGCCAGCAGTGAAGATTGGCCAGGGCCCGATTCACCCCTCCACTTT
D: TRBD1; size: NA; J: TRBJ1-4; V: TRBV5-1; CDR3: CASSRGGATNEKLFF; DNA: TGCGCCAGCTCCAGGGGGGGCGCAACTAATGAAAAACTGTTTTTT
D: NA; size: NA; J: TRBJ2-3; V: TRBV29-1; CDR3: CSVDELDTQYF; DNA: TGCAGCGTTGACGAACTAGATACGCAGTATTTT
D: NA; size: NA; J: TRBJ2-7; V: TRBV5-6; CDR3: CASSLHGSHEQYF; DNA: TGTGCCAGCAGCTTGCACGGGTCTCATGAGCAGTACTTC
D: NA; size: NA; J: TRBJ2-5; V: TRBV2; CDR3: CASRGQGGQETQYF; DNA: TGTGCCAGCAGGGGGCAAGGGGGTCAAGAGACCCAGTACTTC
D: TRBD1; size: NA; J: TRBJ2-3; V: TRBV9; CDR3: CASSATGGDTQYF; DNA: TGTGCCAGCAGCGCAACAGGGGGGGATACGCAGTATTTT
D: NA; size: NA; J: TRBJ1-3; V: TRBV30; CDR3: CAWRTRGGNTIYF; DNA: TGTGCCTGGAGGACCCGTGGTGGAAACACCATATATTTT
D: TRBD1; size: NA; J: TRBJ2-1; V: TRBV18; CDR3: CASPSGTGGWYEQFF; DNA: TGTGCCAGCCCAAGCGGGACAGGGGGCTGGTATGAGCAGTTCTTC
D: TRBD1; size: NA; J: TRBJ1-1; V: TRBV30; CDR3: CAWNLDREAFF; DNA: TGTGCCTGGAACTTAGACAGGGAGGCTTTCTTT
D: NA; size: few; J: TRBJ1-5; V: TRBV7-2; CDR3: CASSRSTGRNSNQPQHF; DNA: TGTGCCAGCAGCCGCAGTACAGGGAGGAATAGCAATCAGCCCCAGCATTTT